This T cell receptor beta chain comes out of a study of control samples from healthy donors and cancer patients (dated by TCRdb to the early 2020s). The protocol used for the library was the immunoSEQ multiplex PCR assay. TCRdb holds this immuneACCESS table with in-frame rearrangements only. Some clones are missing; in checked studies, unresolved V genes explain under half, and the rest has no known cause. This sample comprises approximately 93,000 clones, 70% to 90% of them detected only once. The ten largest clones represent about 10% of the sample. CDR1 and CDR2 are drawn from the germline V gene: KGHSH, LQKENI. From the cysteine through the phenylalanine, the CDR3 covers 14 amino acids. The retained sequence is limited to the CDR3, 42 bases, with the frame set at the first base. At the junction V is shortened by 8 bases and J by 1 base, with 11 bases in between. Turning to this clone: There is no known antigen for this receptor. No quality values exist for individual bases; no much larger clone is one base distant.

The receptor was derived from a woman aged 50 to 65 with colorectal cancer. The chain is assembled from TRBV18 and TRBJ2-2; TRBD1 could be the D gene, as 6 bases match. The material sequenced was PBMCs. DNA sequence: TGTGCCAGCAAACCGGGACAGAACACCGGGGAGCTGTTTTTT. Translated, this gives CASKPGQNTGELFF.